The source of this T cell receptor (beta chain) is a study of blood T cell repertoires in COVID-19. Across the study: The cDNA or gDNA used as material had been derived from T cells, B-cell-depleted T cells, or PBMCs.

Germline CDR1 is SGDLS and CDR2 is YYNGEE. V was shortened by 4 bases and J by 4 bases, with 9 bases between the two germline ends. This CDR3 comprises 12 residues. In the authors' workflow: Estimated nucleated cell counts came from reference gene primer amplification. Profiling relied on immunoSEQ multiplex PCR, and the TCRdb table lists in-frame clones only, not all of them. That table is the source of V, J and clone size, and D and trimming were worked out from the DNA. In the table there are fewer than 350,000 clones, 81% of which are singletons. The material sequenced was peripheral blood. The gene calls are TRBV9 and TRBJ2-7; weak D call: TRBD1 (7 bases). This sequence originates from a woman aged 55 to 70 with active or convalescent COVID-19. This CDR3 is CASSPGGYEQYF. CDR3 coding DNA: TGTGCCAGCAGCCCAGGGGGGTACGAGCAGTACTTC.